Presented here are 5 T cell receptor beta chains from one specimen sequenced in a study of multiple sclerosis patients with progressive multifocal leukoencephalopathy. The time point: before natalizumab initiation. Sequencing used immunoSEQ multiplex PCR; TCRdb keeps in-frame clones, though not all of them. This table has 25,000 to 30,000 clones, more than 75% appearing once. Sequenced sample: PBMCs. The source is a human donor with multiple sclerosis.

J is TRBJ1-2 and V is TRBV4-2; unclear D gene. The germline V gene encodes CDR1 LGHNA and CDR2 YNFKEQ. Trimming took 4 bases from V and 3 from J, leaving 12 bases between them. There are 14 residues in the CDR3. The CDR3 loop reads CASSPLGDDYGYTF. In DNA form, the CDR3 reads TGTGCCAGCAGCCCGCTGGGCGACGACTATGGCTACACCTTC.

This clone was seen just once. This chain uses TRBV12-2 with TRBJ2-5; no check of the table's D call, TRBD1, against the DNA was made. The last part of the DNA fits TRBJ2-7 better; the J call may be wrong. TRBV12-2 is noted as a pseudogene. The CDR3 is 15 amino acids. CDR3 in DNA: TGTGCAAGTCGTGGGACAGGGGGGGCCCTCTACGAGCAGTACTTC. This encodes CASRGTGGALYEQYF.

This clone was counted a single time. The J gene is TRBJ1-2, the V gene TRBV7-9; D unclear. V gave up 5 bases and J gave up 2 bases, with 21 bases separating them. The germline CDR1 and CDR2 sequences are SEHNR and FQNEAQ (reference sequence). The CDR3 runs 17 residues. CDR3 sequence reads: CASSTLRQSVRNYGYTF. CDR3 coding DNA: TGTGCCAGCAGCACCCTAAGGCAGTCAGTAAGGAACTATGGCTACACCTTC.

This rearrangement joins TRBV5-4 to TRBJ1-1, with 7 bases matching TRBD1. CDR1 and CDR2 (germline): SGHNT, YYREEE (reference sequence). J gave up 1 base and V 4 bases, and 1 base lay outside the gene matches. The CDR3 runs to 13 residues. CDR3 sequence (DNA): TGTGCCAGCAGCCGACAGGGGAACACTGAAGCTTTCTTT. Protein product: CASSRQGNTEAFF.

This chain joins TRBV4-3 and TRBJ2-3; 14 bases agree with TRBD2. The J segment lost 2 bases and the V segment lost 4 bases, leaving 8 bases of the junction unmatched. The CDR3 loop spans 18 amino acids. Germline V lookup: CDR1 LGHNA, CDR2 YSLEER. In DNA form, the CDR3 reads TGCGCCAGCAGCCCACGACTAGCGGGGGGGCCAGCCACAGATACGCAGTATTTT. Translating gives CASSPRLAGGPATDTQYF.